These 26 T cell receptor beta chains were all obtained from the same sample, sequenced in a study of control samples from healthy donors and cancer patients. Sequencing used immunoSEQ multiplex PCR; TCRdb keeps in-frame clones, though not all of them. This sample has 150,000 to 200,000 clones, with just over 85% found just once. Material: blood. Receptors originate from a young woman in good health.

The chain uses TRBV4-1 and TRBJ2-1, with D uncertain. This CDR3 is 14 amino acids long. Trimming shortened V by 1 base and J by 5 bases, and 9 bases separated the two germline ends. Per the germline V gene, CDR1 is MGHRA and CDR2 is YSYEKL. The CDR3 reads CASSQAQWDNEQFF. CDR3 DNA sequence: TGCGCCAGCAGCCAAGCACAGTGGGACAATGAGCAGTTCTTC.

The rearrangement uses TRBV11-2 and TRBJ2-3; the D gene is possibly TRBD2 (5 bases). Germline V lookup: CDR1 SGHAT, CDR2 FQNNGV. Trimming stripped 4 bases from V and 3 bases from J, with 11 bases between. The CDR3 loop spans 14 amino acids. DNA for the CDR3: TGTGCCAGCAGCTGGAGGCGCGGTACAGATACGCAGTATTTT. This gives the protein CASSWRRGTDTQYF.

The chain combines TRBV5-1 with TRBJ1-1; weak D call: TRBD1 (5 bases). CDR1 SGHRS and CDR2 YFSETQ come from the germline V gene. V dropped 6 bases and J dropped 4 bases, with 16 bases sitting between them. This CDR3 spans 14 amino acids. The CDR3 DNA reads TGCGCCAGCAATCGGGGGAGGGGAACCACTGAAGCTTTCTTT. This encodes CASNRGRGTTEAFF.

The rearrangement uses TRBV5-8 and TRBJ1-4, with 7 bases aligning to TRBD1. V shed 4 bases and J 11 bases; nucleotides not matched to a gene: 8. Looked up from germline, CDR1 is SGHTS and CDR2 is YDEGEE. The CDR3 is 13 amino acids. The CDR3 spells CASSTRQGRKLFF. DNA of the CDR3: TGTGCCAGCAGCACCAGACAGGGAAGGAAACTGTTTTTT.

The chain links TRBV10-3 to TRBJ2-5; possibly TRBD2 for D (5 bases). The CDR3 runs 13 residues. Germline V CDR1 and CDR2: ENHRY, SYGVKD. V gave up 5 bases and J gave up 2 bases, with 9 bases separating them. The CDR3 spells CAISTGFQETQYF. The CDR3 nucleotides are TGTGCCATCAGTACGGGATTTCAAGAGACCCAGTACTTC.

The rearrangement joins TRBV24-1 to TRBJ2-7; 9 bases are shared with TRBD1. V lost 4 bases and J lost 0; bases outside the gene matches: 3. This CDR3 region has 15 residues. The germline V gene has CDR1 KGHDR and CDR2 SFDVKD. CDR3 DNA sequence: TGTGCCACCAGTGACGGGACAGGGTTCTCCTACGAGCAGTACTTC. This sequence encodes CATSDGTGFSYEQYF.

The chain combines TRBV7-9 with TRBJ2-7; TRBD1 matches at 7 bases. There are 13 residues in the CDR3. V lost 8 bases and J lost 4; bases outside the gene matches: 8. Germline CDR1 reads SEHNR; CDR2 reads FQNEAQ (reference sequence). The CDR3 DNA reads TGTGCCAGCCCCAGGGGGAGTGGGTACGAGCAGTACGTC. Its translation: CASPRGSGYEQYV.

The chain links TRBV19 to TRBJ2-1; the match to TRBD1 covers 8 bases. The V gene's germline CDR1 is LNHDA and CDR2 SQIVND (reference sequence). CDR3 length: 15 amino acids. The V segment lost 10 bases and the J segment 8 bases; nucleotides outside the gene matches: 16. CDR3 sequence: CATQTQQGVSYEQFF. CDR3 coding DNA: TGTGCCACCCAAACGCAACAGGGGGTAAGCTATGAGCAGTTCTTC. Full variable domain (remainder filled in from reference TRBV19 and TRBJ2-1): DGGITQSPKYLFRKEGQNVTLSCEQNLNHDAMYWYRQDPGQGLRLIYYSQIVNDFQKGDIAEGYSVSREKKESFPLTVTSAQKNPTAFYLCATQTQQGVSYEQFFGPGTRLTVL.

The chain employs TRBV5-4 and TRBJ1-1; perhaps TRBD1 as D (5 bases). Trimming pared 3 bases from V and 5 bases from J, leaving 14 bases between. CDR1 and CDR2 (germline): SGHNT, YYREEE (reference sequence). The CDR3 consists of 14 residues. CDR3 region: CASSSQGGETEAFF. The CDR3 nucleotides are TGTGCCAGCAGCTCCCAGGGCGGGGAGACTGAAGCTTTCTTT.

V gene TRBV7-9 combines with J gene TRBJ2-7, with a weak D call TRBD2 (5 bases). The length of the CDR3 is 12 residues. Germline V gene data show CDR1 as SEHNR and CDR2 as FQNEAQ (reference sequence). V was shortened by 5 bases and J by 5 bases, with 10 bases between the two germline ends. The CDR3 protein is CASSLRENEQYF. CDR3 in DNA: TGTGCCAGCAGCCTTAGGGAGAACGAGCAGTACTTC. The complete variable domain, with remaining parts taken from reference TRBV7-9 and TRBJ2-7, reads DTGVSQNPRHKITKRGQNVTFRCDPISEHNRLYWYRQTLGQGPEFLTYFQNEAQLEKSRLLSDRFSAERPKGSFSTLEIQRTEQGDSAMYLCASSLRENEQYFGPGTRLTVT.

The chain links TRBV5-4 to TRBJ2-7, with no clear D. This CDR3 spans 14 amino acids. The germline V gene has CDR1 SGHNT and CDR2 YYREEE (reference sequence). Trimming removed 0 bases at V and 7 bases at J, with 14 bases between. In nucleotides, the CDR3 is TGTGCCAGCAGCTTGGGAGACGTTTCGGCAGAGCAGTACGTC. Translation: CASSLGDVSAEQYV.

The CDR3 sequence: CASSQDLGGGISPLHF. The CDR3, as DNA: TGCGCCAGCAGCCAAGATCTAGGAGGGGGTATTTCACCCCTCCACTTT. The chain has TRBV4-1 and TRBJ1-6; TRBD1 is a possible D gene (6 bases). Deletions cut 0 bases from V and 9 bases from J, with 15 bases between. The CDR3 has 16 residues. CDR1 and CDR2 from the germline V gene are MGHRA and YSYEKL.

For this clone: The same CDR3 also results from other DNA sequences found in this sample. This chain joins TRBV3-1 (or the pseudogene TRBV3-2) and TRBJ2-3; no firm D call. CDR1 LGHDT and CDR2 YNNKEL come from the germline V gene (reference sequence). There are 12 residues in the CDR3. With 4 bases removed from V and 4 bases from J, the gap between germline ends came to 6 bases. The CDR3 region has the DNA TGTGCCAGCAGCCGCCTCGCAGATACGCAGTATTTT. This encodes CASSRLADTQYF.

This chain uses TRBV5-6 with TRBJ2-7; D gene uncertain. Germline V lookup: CDR1 SGHDT, CDR2 YYEEEE. The germline V and J ends were trimmed by 4 bases and 6 bases, with 8 bases remaining between them. CDR3 length: 11 residues. CDR3 loop: CASSLRREQYF. DNA of the CDR3: TGTGCCAGCAGCCTGAGACGCGAGCAGTACTTC.

The J gene is TRBJ2-7, the V gene TRBV7-9; D is perhaps TRBD1 or TRBD2 (5 bases each). This CDR3 is built from 12 residues. Looked up from germline, CDR1 is SEHNR and CDR2 is FQNEAQ (reference sequence). The V gene lost 6 bases and the J gene lost 5 bases, with 11 bases spanning the gap. In DNA form, the CDR3 reads TGTGCCAGCAGAGAGGGGTCCCACGAGCAGTACTTC. This gives the protein CASREGSHEQYF.

This clone was counted a few times. The identical CDR3 is also encoded by other nucleotide sequences in the sample. The chain combines TRBV12-3 or TRBV12-4 with TRBJ2-3; no clear D. V was pared by 3 bases and J by 6 bases, with 4 bases between. This CDR3 has 11 residues. CDR3 in amino acids: CASSFTDTQYF. The CDR3 DNA reads as TGTGCCAGCAGTTTTACGGATACGCAGTATTTT.

This rearrangement joins TRBV6-5 to TRBJ1-1; 9 nucleotides agree with TRBD1. The length of the CDR3 is 14 residues. The germline gives CDR1 MNHEY, CDR2 SVGAGI. Trimming at V came to 6 bases and at J to 0 bases, leaving 2 bases not matched to a gene. The CDR3 nucleotides read TGTGCCAGCAGCTACAGGGGGCTGAACACTGAAGCTTTCTTT. It codes for CASSYRGLNTEAFF.

J is TRBJ2-1 and V is TRBV9, with a weak D call TRBD2 (5 bases). Germline CDR1 and CDR2: SGDLS and YYNGEE. Trimming shortened V by 0 bases and J by 7 bases, and 11 bases separated the two germline ends. This CDR3 comprises 14 residues. CDR3 in amino acids: CASSVGGSRNEQFF. DNA of the CDR3: TGTGCCAGCAGCGTAGGAGGGAGCCGAAATGAGCAGTTCTTC.

The chain joins TRBV29-1 to TRBJ2-5; 7 bases agree with TRBD1. The CDR3 has 14 amino acids. Germline trimming cut 3 bases from V and 5 bases from J; bases unmatched to any gene: 9. Germline values: CDR1 SQVTM, CDR2 ANQGSEA. The DNA for the CDR3 is TGCAGCGTTGAGGGCAGGGGGATACTGGAGACCCAGTACTTC. Amino acid sequence: CSVEGRGILETQYF. Using reference TRBV29-1 and TRBJ2-5 for the parts outside the CDR3, the full variable domain is SAVISQKPSRDICQRGTSLTIQCQVDSQVTMMFWYRQQPGQSLTLIATANQGSEATYESGFVIDKFPISRPNLTFSTLTVSNMSPEDSSIYLCSVEGRGILETQYFGPGTRLLVL.

This clone came up a few times. The chain carries TRBV27 and TRBJ1-2; D uncertain. The ends were cut back, 5 bases at V and 8 bases at J, with 21 bases in the middle. The CDR3 extends over 15 amino acids. Germline values: CDR1 MNHEY, CDR2 SMNVEV (reference sequence). The CDR3 coding sequence is TGTGCCAGCAGTCCATACGGCTACAGCGCACAGGGCTACACCTTC. It encodes CASSPYGYSAQGYTF.

The chain uses TRBV9 and TRBJ1-4, with D possibly being TRBD1 (5 bases). Germline-derived CDR1 and CDR2 are SGDLS and YYNGEE. Trimming pared 0 bases from V and 8 bases from J, leaving 8 bases between. The CDR3 runs to 13 residues. CDR3 sequence reads: CASSVGYREKLFF. CDR3 DNA: TGTGCCAGCAGCGTAGGGTACAGGGAAAAACTGTTTTTT. The variable domain in full, completed from reference TRBV9 and TRBJ1-4, reads DSGVTQTPKHLITATGQRVTLRCSPRSGDLSVYWYQQSLDQGLQFLIQYYNGEERAKGNILERFSAQQFPDLHSELNLSSLELGDSALYFCASSVGYREKLFFGSGTQLSVL.

This clone was counted once. The chain combines TRBV9 with TRBJ2-2, with a weak D call TRBD1 (5 bases). The CDR3 loop spans 14 amino acids. V was cut by 0 bases and J by 5 bases, with 8 bases left in between. The germline CDR1 and CDR2 sequences are SGDLS and YYNGEE. DNA for the CDR3: TGTGCCAGCAGCGTAGGCAGGGTGACCGGGGAGCTGTTTTTT. Protein product: CASSVGRVTGELFF.

The chain recombines TRBV6-1 with TRBJ1-2; 7 bases fit TRBD1. This CDR3 is built from 15 residues. Losses at the gene ends were 2 bases for V and 7 bases for J; bases not matched to a gene: 10. From germline, CDR1 is MNHNS and CDR2 SASEGT. For the CDR3, the DNA is TGTGCCAGCAGTGAACTTAGAGGGGGCAACCGTGGCTACACCTTC. This sequence encodes CASSELRGGNRGYTF.

This clone was seen more than once but under ten times. The genes are TRBV9 and TRBJ2-2; 15 positions agree with TRBD2. The ends lost 0 bases at V and 3 bases at J; junction bases unmatched: 6. The CDR3 runs to 19 residues. Looked up from germline, CDR1 is SGDLS and CDR2 is YYNGEE. Here the CDR3 DNA reads TGTGCCAGCAGCGTAGGGCCGGGACTAGCGGGAGGACACACCGGGGAGCTGTTTTTT. Amino acids: CASSVGPGLAGGHTGELFF.

The rearrangement uses TRBV27 and TRBJ1-1, with D possibly being TRBD1 (6 bases). From germline, CDR1 is MNHEY and CDR2 SMNVEV (reference sequence). The CDR3 totals 14 residues. Trimming took off 2 bases at V and 2 bases at J, with 9 bases between the two ends. CDR3 in amino acids: CASSLTGTNTEAFF. CDR3 bases: TGTGCCAGCAGTTTAACAGGGACCAACACTGAAGCTTTCTTT.

The chain carries TRBV9 and TRBJ2-1, with unresolved D. CDR3 length equals 15 residues. Trimming pared 0 bases from V and 1 base from J, leaving 8 bases between. Germline V lookup: CDR1 SGDLS, CDR2 YYNGEE. The CDR3 spells CASSVAIRSYNEQFF. The CDR3 nucleotides are TGTGCCAGCAGCGTAGCTATACGTTCCTACAATGAGCAGTTCTTC.